Here is one T cell receptor (beta chain) with its context. The sample belongs to a study of blood T cells in healthy people across ages. Looked up from germline, CDR1 is LGHNA and CDR2 is YNFKEQ. The CDR3 runs to 16 residues. The trim removed 4 bases at V and 1 base at J, leaving 5 bases unmatched. The authors ran a second PCR of about 6 to 11 cycles using a sample-barcoded 5' primer and a J-beta primer mix. Researchers report that each sample yielded at least 3 million CDR3-containing paired-end reads. Via MiXCR, TCRdb re-called the 5' RACE reads, giving one row per CDR3 protein. The table has some 900,000 distinct CDR3 sequences, roughly 52% seen once; the top ten hold around 15%.

The sequencing input was blood. The TCR was taken from a young man in good health. This chain joins TRBV4-2 and TRBJ2-4; TRBD2 matches 9 bases. The chain's CDR3 is CASSPGLAIAKNIQYF. In nucleotides, the CDR3 is TGTGCCAGCAGCCCGGGACTAGCTATCGCCAAAAACATTCAGTACTTC.